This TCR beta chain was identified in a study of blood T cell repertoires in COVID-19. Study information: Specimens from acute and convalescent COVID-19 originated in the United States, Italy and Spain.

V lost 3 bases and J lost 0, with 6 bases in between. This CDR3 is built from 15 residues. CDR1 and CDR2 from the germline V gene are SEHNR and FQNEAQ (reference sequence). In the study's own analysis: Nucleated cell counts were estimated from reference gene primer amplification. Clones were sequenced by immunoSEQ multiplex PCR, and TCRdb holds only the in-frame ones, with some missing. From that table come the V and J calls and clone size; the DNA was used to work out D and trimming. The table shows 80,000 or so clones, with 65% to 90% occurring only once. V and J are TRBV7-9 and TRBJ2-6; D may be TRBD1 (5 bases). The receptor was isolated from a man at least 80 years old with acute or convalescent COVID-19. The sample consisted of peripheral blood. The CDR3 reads CASSFQGSGANVLTF. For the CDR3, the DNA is TGTGCCAGCAGCTTCCAGGGCTCTGGGGCCAACGTCCTGACTTTC.